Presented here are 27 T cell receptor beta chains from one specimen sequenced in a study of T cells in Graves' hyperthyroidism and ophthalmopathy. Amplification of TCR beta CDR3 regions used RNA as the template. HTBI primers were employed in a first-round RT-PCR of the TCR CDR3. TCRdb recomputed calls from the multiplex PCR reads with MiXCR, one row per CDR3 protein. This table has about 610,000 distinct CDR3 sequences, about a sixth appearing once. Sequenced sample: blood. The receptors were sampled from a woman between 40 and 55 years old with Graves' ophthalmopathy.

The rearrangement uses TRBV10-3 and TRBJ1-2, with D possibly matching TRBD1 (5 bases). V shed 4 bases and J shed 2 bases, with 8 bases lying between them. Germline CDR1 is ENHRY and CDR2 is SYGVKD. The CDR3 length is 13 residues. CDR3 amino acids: CAISGEGNYGYTF. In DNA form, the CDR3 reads TGTGCCATCAGTGGTGAGGGGAACTATGGCTACACCTTC.

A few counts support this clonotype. The CDR3 here is CAWTRDGINQPQHF. The DNA of the CDR3 is TGTGCCTGGACCAGGGACGGGATTAACCAGCCCCAGCATTTT. The chain uses TRBV30 and TRBJ1-5; D possibly corresponds to TRBD1 (5 bases). Looked up from germline, CDR1 is GTSNPN and CDR2 is SVGIG (reference sequence). Trimming stripped 4 bases from V and 7 bases from J, with 17 bases between. The CDR3 runs to 14 residues.

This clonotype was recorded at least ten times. The CDR3 sequence: CAWSAQDNEQFF. CDR3 in DNA: TGTGCCTGGAGTGCACAGGACAATGAGCAGTTCTTC. The V gene is TRBV30, the J gene TRBJ2-1; D is possibly TRBD1 (5 bases). The ends were cut back, 1 base at V and 5 bases at J, with 6 bases in the middle. This CDR3 is 12 amino acids long. Germline CDR1 is GTSNPN and CDR2 is SVGIG (reference sequence).

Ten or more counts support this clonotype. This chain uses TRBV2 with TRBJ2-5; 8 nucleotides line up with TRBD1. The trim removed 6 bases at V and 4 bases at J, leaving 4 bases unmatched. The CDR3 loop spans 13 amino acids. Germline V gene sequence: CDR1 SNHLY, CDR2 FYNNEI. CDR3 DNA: TGTGCCAGCAGCCGACAGGGGACAGAGACCCAGTACTTC. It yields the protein CASSRQGTETQYF.

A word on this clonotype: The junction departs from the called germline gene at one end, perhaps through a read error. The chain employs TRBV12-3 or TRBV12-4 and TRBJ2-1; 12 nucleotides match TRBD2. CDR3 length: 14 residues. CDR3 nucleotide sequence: TGCGCCAGCAGCCACAGACTAGCGGGAGACCAGCAGTTCTTC. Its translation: CASSHRLAGDQQFF.

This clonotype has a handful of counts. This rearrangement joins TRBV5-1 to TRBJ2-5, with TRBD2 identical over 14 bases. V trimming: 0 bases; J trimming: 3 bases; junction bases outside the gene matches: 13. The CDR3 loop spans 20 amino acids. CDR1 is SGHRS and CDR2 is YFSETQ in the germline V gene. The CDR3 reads CASSLDRHFGLAGGKETQYF. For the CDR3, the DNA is TGCGCCAGCAGCTTGGACAGGCACTTTGGACTAGCGGGGGGTAAAGAGACCCAGTACTTC.

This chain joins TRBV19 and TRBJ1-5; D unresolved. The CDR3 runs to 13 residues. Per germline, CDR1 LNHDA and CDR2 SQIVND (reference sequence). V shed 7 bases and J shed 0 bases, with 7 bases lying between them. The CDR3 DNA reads TGTGCCAGTACCCTCAATAGCAATCAGCCCCAGCATTTT. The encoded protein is CASTLNSNQPQHF.

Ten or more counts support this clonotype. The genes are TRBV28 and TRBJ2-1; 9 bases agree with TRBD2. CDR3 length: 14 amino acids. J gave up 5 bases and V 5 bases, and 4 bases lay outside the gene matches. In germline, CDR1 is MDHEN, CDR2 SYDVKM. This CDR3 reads CASSLAGLHNEQFF. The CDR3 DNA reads TGTGCCAGCAGTCTAGCGGGGCTTCACAATGAGCAGTTCTTC.

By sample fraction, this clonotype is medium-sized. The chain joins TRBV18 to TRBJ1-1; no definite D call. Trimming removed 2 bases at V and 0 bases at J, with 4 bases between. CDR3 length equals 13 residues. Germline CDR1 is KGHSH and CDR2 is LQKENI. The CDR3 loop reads CASSPRVNTEAFF. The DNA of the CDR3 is TGTGCCAGCTCACCAAGAGTGAACACTGAAGCTTTCTTT.

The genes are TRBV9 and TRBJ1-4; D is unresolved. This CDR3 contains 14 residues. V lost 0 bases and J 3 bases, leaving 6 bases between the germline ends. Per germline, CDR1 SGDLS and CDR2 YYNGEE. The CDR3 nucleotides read TGTGCCAGCAGCGTAGCGGCTTCTAATGAAAAACTGTTTTTT. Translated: CASSVAASNEKLFF. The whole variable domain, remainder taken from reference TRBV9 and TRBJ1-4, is DSGVTQTPKHLITATGQRVTLRCSPRSGDLSVYWYQQSLDQGLQFLIQYYNGEERAKGNILERFSAQQFPDLHSELNLSSLELGDSALYFCASSVAASNEKLFFGSGTQLSVL.

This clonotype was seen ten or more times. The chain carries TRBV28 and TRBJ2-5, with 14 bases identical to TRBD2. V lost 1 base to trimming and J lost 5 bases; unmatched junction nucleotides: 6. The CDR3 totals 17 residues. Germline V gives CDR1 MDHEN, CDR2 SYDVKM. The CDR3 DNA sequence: TGTGCCAGCAGTTTATCGGGACTAGCGGGAGTCGGGGAGACCCAGTACTTC. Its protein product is CASSLSGLAGVGETQYF.

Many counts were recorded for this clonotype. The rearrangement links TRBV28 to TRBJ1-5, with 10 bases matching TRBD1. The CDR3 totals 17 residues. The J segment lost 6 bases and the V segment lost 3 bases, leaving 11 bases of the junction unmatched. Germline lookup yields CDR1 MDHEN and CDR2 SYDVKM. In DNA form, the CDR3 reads TGTGCCAGCAGTTTCGGACAGGGGGTGCCTCGGTTTCAGCCCCAGCATTTT. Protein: CASSFGQGVPRFQPQHF.

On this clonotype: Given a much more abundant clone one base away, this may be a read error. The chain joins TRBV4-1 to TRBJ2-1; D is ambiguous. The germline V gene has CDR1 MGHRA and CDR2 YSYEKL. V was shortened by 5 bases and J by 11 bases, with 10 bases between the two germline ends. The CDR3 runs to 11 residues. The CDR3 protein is CASSIDSKQFF. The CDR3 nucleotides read TGCGCCAGCAGCATAGATAGTAAGCAGTTCTTC.

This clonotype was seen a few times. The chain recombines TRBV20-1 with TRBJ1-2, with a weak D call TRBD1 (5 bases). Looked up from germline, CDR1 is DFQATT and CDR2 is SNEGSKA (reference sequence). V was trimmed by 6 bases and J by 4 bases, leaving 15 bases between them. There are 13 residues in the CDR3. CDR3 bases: TGCAGTGCCAGCCACAGGACACTCTATGGCTACACCTTC. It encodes CSASHRTLYGYTF.

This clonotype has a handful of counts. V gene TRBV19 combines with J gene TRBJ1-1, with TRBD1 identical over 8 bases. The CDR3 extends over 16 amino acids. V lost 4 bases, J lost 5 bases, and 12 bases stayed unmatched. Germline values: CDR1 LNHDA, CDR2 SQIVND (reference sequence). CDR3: CASSKGPGTGWTEAFF. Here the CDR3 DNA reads TGTGCCAGTAGTAAAGGTCCCGGGACAGGTTGGACTGAAGCTTTCTTT. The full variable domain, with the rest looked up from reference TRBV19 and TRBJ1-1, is DGGITQSPKYLFRKEGQNVTLSCEQNLNHDAMYWYRQDPGQGLRLIYYSQIVNDFQKGDIAEGYSVSREKKESFPLTVTSAQKNPTAFYLCASSKGPGTGWTEAFFGQGTRLTVV.

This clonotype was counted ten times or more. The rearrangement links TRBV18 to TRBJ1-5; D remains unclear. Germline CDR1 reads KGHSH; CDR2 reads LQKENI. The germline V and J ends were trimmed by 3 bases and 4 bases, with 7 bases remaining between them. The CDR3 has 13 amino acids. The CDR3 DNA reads TGTGCCAGCTCACCGGTTCCGAATCAGCCCCAGCATTTT. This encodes CASSPVPNQPQHF.

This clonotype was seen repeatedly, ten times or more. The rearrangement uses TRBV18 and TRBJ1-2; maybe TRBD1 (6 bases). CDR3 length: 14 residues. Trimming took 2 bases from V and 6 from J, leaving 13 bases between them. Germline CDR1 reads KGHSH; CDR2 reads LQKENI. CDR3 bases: TGTGCCAGCTCACCAGGGGGGGGCGAAGATGGCTACACCTTC. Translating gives CASSPGGGEDGYTF.

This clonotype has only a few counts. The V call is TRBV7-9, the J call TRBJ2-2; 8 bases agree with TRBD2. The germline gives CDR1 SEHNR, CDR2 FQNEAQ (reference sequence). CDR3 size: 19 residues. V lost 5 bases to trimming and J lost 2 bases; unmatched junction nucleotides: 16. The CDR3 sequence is CASSPGRASGLFNTGELFF. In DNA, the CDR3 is TGTGCCAGCAGCCCCGGGAGGGCATCGGGGCTATTCAACACCGGGGAGCTGTTTTTT.

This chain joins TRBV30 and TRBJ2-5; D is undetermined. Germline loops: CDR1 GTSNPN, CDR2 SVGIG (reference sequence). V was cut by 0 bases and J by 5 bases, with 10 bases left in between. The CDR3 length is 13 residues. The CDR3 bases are TGTGCCTGGAGTGTAGGGTTTTCGGAGACCCAGTACTTC. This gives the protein CAWSVGFSETQYF.

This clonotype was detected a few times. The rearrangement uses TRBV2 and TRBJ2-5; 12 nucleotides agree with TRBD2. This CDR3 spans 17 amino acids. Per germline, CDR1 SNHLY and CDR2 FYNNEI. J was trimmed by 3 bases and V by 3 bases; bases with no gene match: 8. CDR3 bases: TGTGCCAGCAGTGAGGCTAGCGGGGGGGAGGGAAAAGAGACCCAGTACTTC. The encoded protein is CASSEASGGEGKETQYF.

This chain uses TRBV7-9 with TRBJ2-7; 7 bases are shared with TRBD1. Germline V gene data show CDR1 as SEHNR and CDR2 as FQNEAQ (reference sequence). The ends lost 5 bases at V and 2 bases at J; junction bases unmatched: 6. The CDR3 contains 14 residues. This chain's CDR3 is CASSQSGQPYEQYF. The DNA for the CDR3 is TGTGCCAGCAGCCAATCGGGACAGCCCTACGAGCAGTACTTC.

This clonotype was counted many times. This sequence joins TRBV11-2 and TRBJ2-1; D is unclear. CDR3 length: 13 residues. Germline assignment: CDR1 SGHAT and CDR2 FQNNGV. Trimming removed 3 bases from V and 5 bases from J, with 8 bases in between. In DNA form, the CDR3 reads TGTGCCAGCAGCTTTGGCGAGAACAATGAGCAGTTCTTC. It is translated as CASSFGENNEQFF.

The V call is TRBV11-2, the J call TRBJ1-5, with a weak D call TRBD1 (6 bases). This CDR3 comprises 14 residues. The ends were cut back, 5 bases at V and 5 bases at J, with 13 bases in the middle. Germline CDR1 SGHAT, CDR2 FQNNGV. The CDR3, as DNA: TGTGCCAGCAGCCAAGCCAGGGGCGATCAGCCCCAGCATTTT. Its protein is CASSQARGDQPQHF.

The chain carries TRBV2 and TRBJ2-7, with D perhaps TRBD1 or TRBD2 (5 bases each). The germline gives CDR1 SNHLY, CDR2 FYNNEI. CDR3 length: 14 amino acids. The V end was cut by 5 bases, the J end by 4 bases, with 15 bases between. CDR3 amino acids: CASSYVGTYYEQYF. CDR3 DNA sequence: TGTGCCAGCAGTTACGTCGGGACCTATTACGAGCAGTACTTC.

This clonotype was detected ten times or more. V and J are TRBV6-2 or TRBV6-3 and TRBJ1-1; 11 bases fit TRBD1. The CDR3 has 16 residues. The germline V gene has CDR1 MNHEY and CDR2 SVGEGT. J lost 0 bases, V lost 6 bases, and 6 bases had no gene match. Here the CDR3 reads CASSSGQGALNTEAFF. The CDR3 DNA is TGTGCCAGCAGCTCAGGACAGGGGGCCCTGAACACTGAAGCTTTCTTT.

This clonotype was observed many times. The DNA for the CDR3 is TGTGCCAGCATTAGTCAGGGCACAGATACGCAGTATTTT. It translates to CASISQGTDTQYF. This chain uses TRBV27 with TRBJ2-3, with D unresolved. Germline V CDR1 and CDR2: MNHEY, SMNVEV (reference sequence). V was clipped by 7 bases and J by 1 base, with 9 bases between them. This CDR3 spans 13 amino acids.

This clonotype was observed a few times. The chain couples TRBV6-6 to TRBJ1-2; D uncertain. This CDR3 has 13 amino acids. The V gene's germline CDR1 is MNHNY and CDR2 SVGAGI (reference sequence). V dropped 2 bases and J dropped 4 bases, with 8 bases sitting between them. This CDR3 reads CASSYGHTYGYTF. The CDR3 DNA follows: TGTGCCAGCAGTTACGGCCACACCTATGGCTACACCTTC.